Listed below are T cell receptor beta chains from one sample, sequenced in a study of OX40 agonist ivuxolimab in advanced cancers. The protocol was immunoSEQ multiplex PCR, while the TCRdb copy is restricted to in-frame clones and leaves out a portion. The sample lists around 75,000 clones, 65% to 85% seen once, with 0.8% to 1.1% in the top ten. Sequencing was performed on CD4+ or CD8+ T cells sorted from blood, taken in a trial of the OX40 agonist ivuxolimab. The source is an adult with an advanced solid tumor such as melanoma, head and neck, liver or kidney cancer. Each CDR3 is given with its conserved first and last residue. D genes are given only for firm matches. Clone sizes are given selectively: once, few, many, or a class where the clone is expanded.

v_call	clone_size	cdr3_length	j_call	d_call	cdr3_aa	cdr3_nt
TRBV5-1	-	16	TRBJ2-3	TRBD2	CASSPGLAGGTDTQYF	TGCGCCAGCAGCCCGGGACTAGCGGGGGGGACAGATACGCAGTATTTT
TRBV19	medium-sized	12	TRBJ1-5	-	CASMGSDQPQHF	TGTGCCAGTATGGGTAGTGATCAGCCCCAGCATTTT
TRBV6-5	-	12	TRBJ2-1	TRBD2	CASSYGLGEQFF	TGTGCCAGCAGTTATGGACTAGGGGAGCAGTTCTTC
TRBV9	-	15	TRBJ1-2	-	CASSVALEGDYGYTF	TGTGCCAGCAGCGTAGCCCTAGAGGGGGACTATGGCTACACCTTC
TRBV27	-	18	TRBJ1-2	TRBD1	CASSRLAGQGLSGDGYTF	TGTGCCAGCAGTCGTCTCGCGGGACAGGGTCTTTCGGGTGATGGCTACACCTTC
TRBV28	-	14	TRBJ1-2	-	CASSLQGSNYGYTF	TGTGCCAGCAGTCTACAGGGTTCTAACTATGGCTACACCTTC
TRBV9	-	12	TRBJ2-3	-	CASSVEADTQYF	TGTGCCAGCAGCGTAGAGGCGGATACGCAGTATTTT
TRBV2	-	12	TRBJ2-7	-	CASSEVGYEQYF	TGTGCCAGCAGTGAAGTGGGGTACGAGCAGTACTTC
TRBV5-6	-	13	TRBJ1-4	-	CASSRWATEKLFF	TGTGCCAGCAGCCGCTGGGCCACTGAAAAACTGTTTTTT
TRBV27	-	16	TRBJ2-7	TRBD1	CASSFLVDRGAYEQYF	TGTGCCAGCAGTTTTCTTGTGGACAGGGGGGCCTACGAGCAGTACTTC
TRBV21-1	-	15	TRBJ2-5	-	CASSMSSQMRETQYF	TGTGCCAGCAGCATGTCGAGCCAAATGAGGGAGACCCAGTACTTC
TRBV6-6	-	14	TRBJ2-3	-	CASSYSEGGDTQYF	TGTGCCAGCAGTTACTCGGAGGGCGGAGATACGCAGTATTTT
TRBV5-1	-	14	TRBJ1-2	-	CASSGGTRGYGYTF	TGCGCCAGCAGCGGGGGGACAAGGGGATATGGCTACACCTTC
TRBV6-6	-	15	TRBJ1-6	-	CASSYTGTPESPLHF	TGTGCCAGCAGTTACACGGGGACGCCCGAATCACCCCTCCACTTT
TRBV6-1	-	13	TRBJ1-6	-	CASKGTSNSPLHF	TGTGCCAGCAAAGGGACCTCAAATTCACCCCTCCACTTT
TRBV27	once	15	TRBJ1-5	-	CASSPKSGREQPQHF	TGTGCCAGCAGTCCGAAATCGGGACGGGAGCAGCCCCAGCATTTT
TRBV7-9	-	13	TRBJ2-3	-	CASTRGSTDTQYF	TGTGCCAGCACCCGGGGTAGCACAGATACGCAGTATTTT
TRBV19	-	14	TRBJ2-7	TRBD1	CASSTLGQGLEQYF	TGTGCCAGTAGTACCCTAGGACAGGGACTCGAGCAGTACTTC
TRBV5-3	-	23	TRBJ2-7	TRBD2	CARSFGPGWRAVLAGGRVYEQYF	TGTGCCAGAAGCTTCGGTCCGGGATGGCGAGCTGTGCTAGCGGGGGGGCGAGTCTACGAGCAGTACTTC
TRBV30	few	15	TRBJ2-3	TRBD2	CAWSVRLARGLGQYF	TGTGCCTGGAGTGTTAGACTAGCGCGGGGGCTGGGGCAGTATTTT
TRBV11-1	-	16	TRBJ1-4	-	CASSLGTPGMEEKLFF	TGTGCCAGCAGCTTAGGAACCCCAGGGATGGAGGAAAAACTGTTTTTT
TRBV18	-	15	TRBJ2-3	-	CASSPLGHQTDTQYF	TGTGCCAGCTCACCGTTGGGACACCAAACAGATACGCAGTATTTT
TRBV6-1	-	15	TRBJ1-2	TRBD1	CASSTPDRANYGYTF	TGTGCCAGCAGTACACCGGACAGGGCTAACTATGGCTACACCTTC
TRBV18	-	13	TRBJ1-2	TRBD1	CASSPGQGDGYTF	TGTGCCAGCTCACCAGGACAGGGGGATGGCTACACCTTC
TRBV5-1	-	14	TRBJ1-1	-	CASSFQKTEAEAFF	TGCGCCAGCAGCTTCCAGAAGACCGAAGCTGAAGCTTTCTTT
TRBV28	-	12	TRBJ1-2	-	CASSPLPAGYTF	TGTGCCAGCAGTCCCCTCCCCGCTGGCTACACCTTC
TRBV7-7	-	14	TRBJ2-7	TRBD1	CASSLGTGGGEQYF	TGTGCCAGCAGCCTCGGGACAGGGGGCGGCGAGCAGTACTTC
TRBV5-1	-	13	TRBJ2-5	TRBD2	CASSWGGGETQYF	TGCGCCAGCAGCTGGGGGGGTGGCGAGACCCAGTACTTC
TRBV19	few	12	TRBJ2-7	-	CASSSRLSEQYF	TGTGCCAGTAGTTCACGGCTTAGCGAGCAGTACTTC
TRBV19	-	13	TRBJ1-1	-	CASSIGVGTEAFF	TGTGCCAGTAGTATAGGGGTGGGTACTGAAGCTTTCTTT
TRBV19	-	16	TRBJ1-2	TRBD1	CASSIAGTGGASSYTF	TGTGCCAGTAGTATAGCCGGGACAGGGGGCGCTTCCAGCTACACCTTC
TRBV5-8	-	14	TRBJ2-7	-	CASNRISRRYEQYF	TGTGCCAGCAACCGGATTTCGAGGCGATACGAGCAGTACTTC
TRBV6-4	-	14	TRBJ1-1	-	CASKIGSLNTEAFF	TGTGCCAGCAAAATTGGGTCCTTGAACACTGAAGCTTTCTTT
TRBV19	-	14	TRBJ2-7	TRBD1	CASSQRTGPYEQYF	TGTGCCAGTAGTCAGAGGACAGGGCCCTACGAGCAGTACTTC
TRBV4-1	-	16	TRBJ2-5	TRBD2	CASSQGPGLGVGTQYF	TGCGCCAGCAGCCAAGGGCCGGGACTAGGGGTGGGGACCCAGTACTTC
TRBV29-1	few	15	TRBJ2-1	TRBD1	CSVEINRGFINEQFF	TGCAGCGTTGAAATTAACAGGGGTTTTATCAATGAGCAGTTCTTC
TRBV6-4	-	21	TRBJ1-3	TRBD1	CASSDRNLGTGSLSSGNTIYF	TGTGCCAGCAGTGACCGAAATCTGGGGACAGGGTCTCTGAGTTCTGGAAACACCATATATTTT
TRBV11-2	-	17	TRBJ1-1	-	CASSPPVILQENTEAFF	TGTGCCAGCAGCCCCCCTGTTATCCTCCAAGAGAACACTGAAGCTTTCTTT
TRBV5-1	-	11	TRBJ2-7	-	CASSASYEQYF	TGCGCCAGCAGCGCCTCCTACGAGCAGTACTTC
TRBV4-1	-	15	TRBJ2-7	-	CASSQEDGSAYEQYF	TGCGCCAGCAGCCAAGAAGACGGGAGTGCCTACGAGCAGTACTTC
TRBV27	many	11	TRBJ1-1	-	CASSDSFEAFF	TGTGCCAGCAGTGACAGCTTTGAAGCTTTCTTT
TRBV6-1	-	14	TRBJ1-4	TRBD1	CASSRIQGSEKLFF	TGTGCCAGCAGCCGAATACAGGGGAGCGAAAAACTGTTTTTT
TRBV5-1	-	14	TRBJ1-1	-	CASSSDSMNTEAFF	TGCGCCAGCAGCTCGGACAGCATGAACACTGAAGCTTTCTTT
TRBV18	-	14	TRBJ2-1	TRBD1	CASSRDRGNNEQFF	TGTGCCAGCTCACGGGACAGGGGGAACAATGAGCAGTTCTTC
TRBV9	once	14	TRBJ2-3	TRBD2	CASSVPGGLDTQYF	TGTGCCAGCAGCGTTCCGGGGGGGCTTGATACGCAGTATTTT
TRBV28	-	20	TRBJ2-2	TRBD1	CASSLPILGTGNSNTGELFF	TGTGCCAGCAGTTTACCGATCCTTGGGACAGGGAACTCGAACACCGGGGAGCTGTTTTTT
TRBV6-1	few	13	TRBJ2-2	-	CASSQGGGGELFF	TGTGCCAGCAGTCAGGGGGGGGGCGGGGAGCTGTTTTTT
TRBV5-4	-	14	TRBJ1-5	TRBD1	CTSSLAGGDQPQHF	TGTACCAGCAGCTTGGCAGGGGGCGATCAGCCCCAGCATTTT
TRBV28	-	12	TRBJ2-7	-	CASSFRSGGQYF	TGTGCCAGCAGTTTTAGATCCGGGGGGCAGTACTTC
TRBV11-1	-	14	TRBJ2-5	TRBD2	CASRGLAGKETQYF	TGTGCCAGCAGGGGACTAGCGGGTAAAGAGACCCAGTACTTC
TRBV5-1	-	15	TRBJ2-2	TRBD2	CASIPIAGVTGELFF	TGCGCCAGTATTCCTATAGCGGGAGTCACCGGGGAGCTGTTTTTT
TRBV7-9	-	13	TRBJ2-1	-	CASSLQQGDEQFF	TGTGCCAGCAGCTTGCAACAGGGAGATGAGCAGTTCTTC
TRBV5-4	-	15	TRBJ2-3	-	CASSGGGGGTDTQYF	TGTGCCAGCAGCGGAGGGGGGGGTGGCACAGATACGCAGTATTTT
TRBV19	-	16	TRBJ2-2	-	CASSSRTRMNTGELFF	TGTGCCAGTAGTTCCCGGACACGGATGAACACCGGGGAGCTGTTTTTT
TRBV11-2	once	17	TRBJ1-6	-	CASSWTVTSSYNSPLHF	TGTGCCAGCAGCTGGACAGTTACGAGCTCCTATAATTCACCCCTCCACTTT